This T cell receptor beta chain is drawn from a study of technical replicates of blood from a few donors. Generated by immunoSEQ multiplex PCR, the TCRdb table keeps only in-frame clones and is missing some. The repertoire has approximately 76,000 clones, approximately 86% of them found once; the top ten carry roughly 4.9%. The V gene's germline CDR1 is MGHRA and CDR2 YSYEKL. The CDR3 runs to 18 residues. Trimming at V came to 0 bases and at J to 3 bases, leaving 11 bases not matched to a gene. The sample was PBMCs. This TCR came from a human donor in good health. Some clones in this sample may be carry-over from other donors' samples. The chain combines TRBV4-1 with TRBJ2-4; 7 bases are shared with TRBD2. This CDR3 reads CASSQDPGGWDGKNIQYF. DNA for the CDR3: TGCGCCAGCAGCCAAGACCCCGGGGGGTGGGATGGCAAAAACATTCAGTACTTC.